This T cell receptor (beta chain) stems from a study of T cell responses to AZD1222 COVID-19 vaccine. Study observations and caveats: The donor cohort was predominantly white British with a female majority, and clonal diversity may have been underestimated. Sampling that yielded the repertoires occurred only after the peak T cell response. Increased Spike-specific TCR breadth and depth were observed after two AZD1222 doses.

Regarding this clone: Its antigen remains unidentified.

Generated by immunoSEQ multiplex PCR, the TCRdb table keeps only in-frame clones and is missing some. The table lists around 71,000 clones, over 70% of them singletons. The CDR3 loop spans 15 amino acids. Germline V gives CDR1 MGHRA, CDR2 YSYEKL. The V gene lost 0 bases and the J gene lost 2 bases, with 10 bases spanning the gap. The chain joins TRBV4-1 to TRBJ1-2; D not certain. The source of this sequence is an adult who received the AZD1222 COVID-19 vaccine. The specimen was peripheral blood, collected 28 days after the second AZD1222 dose. The CDR3 sequence is CASSQEPTVNYGYTF. The CDR3 coding sequence is TGCGCCAGCAGCCAAGAACCGACGGTGAACTATGGCTACACCTTC.